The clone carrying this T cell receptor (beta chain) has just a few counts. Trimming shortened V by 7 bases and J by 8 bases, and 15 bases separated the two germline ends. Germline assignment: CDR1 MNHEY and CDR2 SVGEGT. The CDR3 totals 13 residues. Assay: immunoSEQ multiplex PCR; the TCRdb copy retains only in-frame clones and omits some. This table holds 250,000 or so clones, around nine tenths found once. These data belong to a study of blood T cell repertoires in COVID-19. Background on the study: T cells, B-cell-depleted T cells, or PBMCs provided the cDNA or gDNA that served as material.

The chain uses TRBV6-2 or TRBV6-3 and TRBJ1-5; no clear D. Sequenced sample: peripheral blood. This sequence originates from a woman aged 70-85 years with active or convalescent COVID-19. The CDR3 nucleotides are TGTGCCAGCACCCCAATGGGCACCAAGCCCCAGCATTTT. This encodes CASTPMGTKPQHF.